A selection of T cell receptor beta chains follows, all from one sample in a study of shared clonotypes between healthy human individuals. The data were produced by immunoSEQ multiplex PCR, yet TCRdb's version contains in-frame clones alone and is incomplete. The sample yields just over 2,000,000 clones, about 95% seen once. The sequenced sample was naive CD8+ T cells sorted from blood. Receptors were obtained from a man younger than 35 in good health. The CDR3 runs from the conserved cysteine through the conserved F or W. The D gene is left open where the match is weak. Only some rows state a clone size, as once, few, many or a class for expanded clones.

abundance | j_gene | d_gene | v_gene | CDR3nt | CDR3aa
once | TRBJ2-5 | - | TRBV11-2 | TGTGCCAGCAGCTTAGGCTCGCACCAAGAGACCCAGTACTTC | CASSLGSHQETQYF
- | TRBJ1-6 | - | TRBV27 | TGTGCCAGCAGTTTATCGCTGGGAACCGGGGGTTCACCCCTCCACTTT | CASSLSLGTGGSPLHF
- | TRBJ1-1 | TRBD1 | TRBV13 | TGTGCCAGCAGCCTAACAGGGGATGAAGCTTTCTTT | CASSLTGDEAFF
- | TRBJ2-1 | - | TRBV6-1 | TGTGCCAGCAGTCTCCGCCGGGGCGTCTACAATGAGCAGTTCTTC | CASSLRRGVYNEQFF
- | TRBJ2-5 | TRBD1 | TRBV28 | TGTGCCAGCAGCCTTGACAGGGAGGAGACCCAGTACTTC | CASSLDREETQYF
once | TRBJ1-1 | - | TRBV5-4 | TGTGCCAGCAGCCCGGTGGGGGAAACTGAAGCTTTCTTT | CASSPVGETEAFF
- | TRBJ1-1 | - | TRBV10-3 | TGTGCCATCAGTGAACCAGGGTACGAAGCTTTCTTT | CAISEPGYEAFF
- | TRBJ2-2 | - | TRBV10-2 | TGCGCCAGCACAGGCTTCGCGAACACCGGGGAGCTGTTTTTT | CASTGFANTGELFF
- | TRBJ2-7 | TRBD2 | TRBV4-1 | TGCGCCAGCAGCCAAGGGCTAGCGGATTACGAGCAGTACTTC | CASSQGLADYEQYF
- | TRBJ1-1 | - | TRBV6-6 | TGTGCCAGCAGCCAAGGTCCCATGAACACTGAAGCTTTCTTT | CASSQGPMNTEAFF
once | TRBJ2-7 | - | TRBV27 | TGTGCCAGCAGTTTATCGACGTTCTACGAGCAGTACTTC | CASSLSTFYEQYF
- | TRBJ1-1 | - | TRBV30 | TGTGCCTGGAGTGTGCGGGAGGGGGTCCCTGAAGCTTTCTTT | CAWSVREGVPEAFF
few | TRBJ2-3 | - | TRBV7-9 | TGTGCTGGACTACCCTACACAGATACGCAGTATTTT | CAGLPYTDTQYF
- | TRBJ1-2 | - | TRBV19 | TGTGCCAGTAGTATAGCCTCGGGGGACGTCTATGGCTACACCTTC | CASSIASGDVYGYTF
- | TRBJ1-2 | - | TRBV1 | TGCACCAGCAGCCAGACAGGGCTCTATGGCTACACCTTC | CTSSQTGLYGYTF
once | TRBJ2-2 | - | TRBV4-3 | TGCGCCAGCAGCCAAGATTTGGGGAACACCGGGGAGCTGTTTTTT | CASSQDLGNTGELFF
- | TRBJ1-1 | - | TRBV7-8 | TGTGCCAGCAGCTTCGACAGCCTGAACACTGAAGCTTTCTTT | CASSFDSLNTEAFF
- | TRBJ2-2 | - | TRBV2 | TGTGCCAGCGACAGGGGCGCGGGGGACACCGGGGAGCTGTTTTTT | CASDRGAGDTGELFF
- | TRBJ2-3 | - | TRBV6-5 | TGTGCCAGCAGTTACCTGGCGCTGGGGACAGATACGCAGTATTTT | CASSYLALGTDTQYF
- | TRBJ1-2 | - | TRBV4-1 | TGCGCCAGCAGCCAAGAGGACAGCTTCTATGGCTACACCTTC | CASSQEDSFYGYTF
- | TRBJ2-7 | - | TRBV6-6 | TGTGCCAGCATTAAAGACGGAACCTACGAGCAGTACTTC | CASIKDGTYEQYF
- | TRBJ2-3 | TRBD1 | TRBV11-2 | TGTGCCAGCAGCTTGGTACAGGGGGGCAGCACAGATACGCAGTATTTT | CASSLVQGGSTDTQYF
- | TRBJ1-1 | - | TRBV29-1 | TGCAGCGTTCTCCCCCGGGTGAACACTGAAGCTTTCTTT | CSVLPRVNTEAFF
- | TRBJ2-3 | TRBD2 | TRBV7-9 | TGTGCCAGCAGCTTCGGCGGGAGCGACACAGATACGCAGTATTTT | CASSFGGSDTDTQYF
- | TRBJ2-3 | - | TRBV5-6 | TGTGCCAGCAGCTGGGGCACACTAGCCGCCAGCACAGATACGCAGTATTTT | CASSWGTLAASTDTQYF
- | TRBJ2-7 | TRBD1 | TRBV28 | TGTGCCAGCAGTTCAACGGGACAGGGGATCTACGAGCAGTACTTC | CASSSTGQGIYEQYF
- | TRBJ2-2 | - | TRBV19 | TGTGCCAGTAGTATAGCGACAGGCCGACCCGGGGAGCTGTTTTTT | CASSIATGRPGELFF
- | TRBJ1-4 | - | TRBV7-9 | TGTGCCAGCAGCTTTATGATGGGAGGGGGTGAAAAACTGTTTTTT | CASSFMMGGGEKLFF